This TCR beta chain was observed in a study of cytomegalovirus exposure and HLA in healthy donors (TCRdb year 2017). General notes on the study: In an earlier analysis of some 610 of the donors, 250 to 300 Gb of sequence data and approximately 100 million unique TCR beta sequences from about 190 million T cells were reported. Because of strong linkage in the cohort, 4 to 6 DR-DQ haplotypes were treated as single units for association and clustering. High-throughput TCR immunosequencing, statistical association of individual TCRs with disease status, and machine learning were combined to predict cytomegalovirus infection status. The number of donors typed differed by locus, with roughly 620-630 for A, B, C, DRB1 and DQB1, roughly 520 for DQA1, 600 to 610 for DPA1, and approximately 470 for DPB1. To study patterns of TCR occurrence, a later analysis re-analyzed previously published TCR beta repertoires from hundreds of donors and added high-resolution HLA genotyping. A separate validation cohort of roughly 120 different subjects was used in addition to the approximately 700-subject first cohort. Among around 400 genotyped donors of the cohort, an average of approximately 250,000 unique TCR beta nucleotide sequences were sequenced per donor, about a sixth of them non-productive. The study aimed to test whether cataloging public T cell receptors could reveal signatures of past pathogen exposure. A later genetic analysis took genome-wide SNP genotypes for about three fifths of the 666 donors and used that subset as a discovery cohort. Rather than using new phenotypic data, the later analysis identified candidate immune exposures from TCR beta sequences and from how often those sequences occurred across donors. Both class I and class II loci were covered by HLA typing, at four-digit resolution. All discovery cohort repertoires had been generated on a single sequencing platform. An earlier analysis of around 580 of the donors used high-throughput TCR beta sequencing to judge whether each TCR beta V gene segment behaved as functional or pseudogenic. Of the 398 genotyped donors, around 81% fell in the genetic ancestry cluster associated with self-reported Caucasian donors. The T cell repertoires of 700 or so subjects were profiled by immunosequencing and related to cytomegalovirus serostatus. An early release that covered about 600 HLA-typed donors contained approximately 300 gigabases of sequencing data and tens of millions of unique TCR sequences. Donor age, sex, ethnicity and CMV serostatus were compiled alongside the repertoire data. Results the study describes overall, beyond this receptor: A later analysis associated 15,000 or so TCR beta sequences with specific HLA alleles at a false discovery rate of 0.05. Most TCR sequences were seen in very few donors, while some public TCRs were found in many individuals. A later analysis found that TCR association rates varied across HLA loci, with DRB1 alleles showing the most associated TCRs and HLA-C alleles the fewest. A later analysis reported that several top co-occurrence clusters appeared linked to parvovirus B19, influenza, CMV and Epstein-Barr virus. A cluster of highly shared sequence variants was judged likely to represent a technical artifact of the sequencing pipeline. Some IMGT-functional V segments, including TRBV6-2 and TRBV6-3, could not be told apart with the 87-base-pair reads, so those segments were excluded. Correlated functional status among segregating V segments might be attributable to linkage disequilibrium, but an unknown experimental factor could not be ruled out. Presence/absence analyses assumed roughly uniform sequencing depth across donors, an assumption that may not hold. It was suggested by the authors that the approach could potentially be generalized to other disease states and immunological phenotypes. Because HLA typing was missing for some donors at each locus, association tests included only the typed subset. Because counts were too low, roughly 18 rarely observed V segments, including chromosome 9 orphons, were left out of the earlier analysis of 587 of the donors. In a later analysis, most CMV-associated TCR beta chains were found to appear HLA-restricted, with HLA associations seemingly driven largely by CMV exposure. A few of the identified cytomegalovirus-associated TCR beta chains were confirmed in vitro to be specific for cytomegalovirus antigens. The classifier was reported to diagnose cytomegalovirus status with high specificity and sensitivity in both the original cohort and the validation cohort. The cohort was sequenced for TCR beta chains only, and without alpha or paired-chain data the features that could be detected were limited. When HLA alleles, especially DR and DQ, strongly co-occurred, TCR associations were difficult to assign to individual alleles. In a later analysis, HLA-associated TCR beta chains showed more clonal expansion and lower generation probabilities than non-associated chains that were equally common. V-gene and J-gene trimming of TCR beta chains was associated with a missense DCLRE1C variant in a later genetic analysis, and the association was replicated in an independent cohort. Compared with the approximately 720-donor mean, donors in an Asian-associated ancestry cluster had fewer N-insertions in productive TCRs, according to a later genetic analysis. A further reported finding was that TCR beta sequences accurately predicted the HLA-A and HLA-B alleles for most subjects in the first cohort. In an earlier analysis of some 500 of the donors, most TCR beta V segments appeared in productive rearrangements about 87% or about 30% of the time, broadly matching IMGT annotations. Immune exposure information for the cohort was limited to CMV serostatus. A total of 150 or so TCR beta chains were listed by the study as associated with cytomegalovirus.

In total, around 600 healthy bone marrow donors made up the cohort. At the time of sampling, every cohort member was nominally healthy, though immune exposures that went unrecorded were likely present. The donor tested CMV seronegative and was one of the 352 seronegative cohort members. Every donor gave a peripheral blood sample, and the peripheral blood mononuclear cells from that sample were used for TCR beta sequencing. The Qiagen DNeasy Blood Extraction Kit was used to extract genomic DNA from the blood cell samples. This clone was counted once. This receptor's antigen is unknown. No base qualities exist here, and no much larger clone lies one base off it. Reading from cysteine to phenylalanine, the CDR3 counts 15 amino acids. The sequence is cut down to CDR3 DNA, 45 bases in frame from base 1. Relative to germline, V is missing 4 bases and J is missing 8 bases, with 11 bases of the junction outside any gene match. CDR1 and CDR2 are drawn from the germline V gene: LGHNA, YSLEER.

Libraries were built with the immunoSEQ multiplex PCR assay. A mixture of 60 forward primers for TCR Vbeta segments and 13 reverse primers for TCR Jbeta segments was used in the multiplex PCR. Amplification of the CDR3 region of rearranged TCR beta genes was performed with a multiplex PCR assay on genomic DNA. On the Illumina HiSeq System, the amplified TCR beta libraries were sequenced as 87-base-pair reads. The paper's processing steps were these. In a later analysis, some 80 million unique TCR beta chains were counted across the 650 to 750 repertoires, and approximately 11 million of these chains were shared by at least two donors. A nearest-neighbor algorithm error-corrected the raw reads and collapsed the reads into unique sequences, merging closely related sequences to remove PCR and sequencing errors. V, D and J gene segments were assigned by aligning CDR3 sequences to IMGT reference sequences. For a sequence to be retained, a match of at least six nucleotides was required to both a V gene segment and a J gene segment. A rearrangement was called productive if the CDR3 had no stop codons and remained in frame with V and J, and every other rearrangement was called non-productive. CDR3 was defined according to IMGT convention as the region running from the second conserved V-encoded cysteine to the conserved J-encoded phenylalanine. Sequences without an unambiguous match to a single V gene segment were excluded from the earlier analysis of 450 to 650 of the donors. An earlier analysis of under 750 of the donors called V segments functional above 56.7% productive rearrangements and segregating when the between-donor standard deviation exceeded 5%. A statistical classification framework was developed to diagnose cytomegalovirus status using the catalog of TCR beta chain sequences. V and J gene assignment, in a later analysis, came from comparing TCR nucleotide sequences with IMGT/GENE-DB human TR gene sequences. The TCRdist pipeline was used in a later analysis to assign CDR3 sequences and most-parsimonious VDJ recombination scenarios. A later analysis defined each TCR beta chain by its CDR3 amino acid sequence plus V-gene family, and excluded reads lacking a unique V-gene family. As a way to deal with suspected cross-contamination and a sequencing artifact, a later analysis dropped approximately 570 nucleotide sequences that were highly shared and had low generation probability. A later analysis calculated a clonal expansion index for each public chain from normalized within-repertoire ranks of inferred template counts. In a later analysis, generation probabilities were computed with a VDJ recombination model fitted to out-of-frame rearrangements, and the resulting probabilities were checked against IGoR. In a later analysis, TCR-TCR, TCR-HLA and TCR-CMV co-occurrence was scored with hypergeometric tests, and a repertoire-size bias correction was applied to TCR pairs. A later analysis estimated false discovery rates by permuting HLA or CMV assignments 20 times. In a later analysis, co-occurring TCRs were grouped using DBSCAN, with TCRdist sequence similarity added in when clustering inside HLA-allele-positive subsets. For co-occurrence clustering, repertoires with fewer than 30,000 or more than 120,000 public chains were excluded, along with five repertoires with anomalous nucleotide sharing. As stored in TCRdb, this immuneACCESS dataset retains in-frame rearrangements with V and J assigned. A fraction of the clones does not appear; measured against another copy, unresolved V genes explain less than half of the discrepancy, and the remainder lacks a known reason. From that table come the V and J calls and clone size; the DNA was used to work out D and trimming. Recorded for this sample are roughly 38,000 clones; 90% of them occurred a single time. Roughly 2.5% of the sample rests with the top ten.

The material sequenced was PBMCs. This clonotype was sampled from a woman under 30 in good health and CMV-seronegative. The chain was built from TRBV4-3 and TRBJ1-2; TRBD1 fits 9 bases in the junction. The base sequence is TGCGCCAGCAGCCCCCGATCGGACAGGGGACGGGGCTACACCTTC. Its protein reads: CASSPRSDRGRGYTF.